This TCR beta chain originates from a study of radiation and T cells in renal cell carcinoma. Study results and caveats: Irradiated tumors had higher TCR clonality than control tumors. Irradiated tumors held more dominant CDR3 motifs than control tumors.

A note on this clone: Antigen specificity is unknown.

Clones were sequenced by immunoSEQ multiplex PCR, and TCRdb holds only the in-frame ones, with some missing. The table shows tens of thousands of clones, with roughly 64% occurring only once. Treatment in this sample: treatment-naive control, cytoreductive nephrectomy. This renal cell carcinoma was of the clear cell type. The receptor was isolated from a man aged 35 to 55 with renal cell carcinoma. The material sequenced was tumor tissue, taken from a patient whose treatment was nephrectomy without radiotherapy.

CDR3 loop: CASSPSGDWEKLFF. Written as DNA, the CDR3 is TGTGCCAGCAGTCCATCAGGGGATTGGGAAAAACTGTTTTTT. The genes are TRBV28 and TRBJ1-4, with D maybe TRBD1 (6 bases). Germline CDR1 MDHEN, CDR2 SYDVKM. V was pared by 5 bases and J by 8 bases, with 15 bases between. This CDR3 contains 14 residues.